This TCR beta chain is drawn from a study of human T cells and chemical hapten exposure. The CDR3 has 16 amino acids. The V gene lost 0 bases and the J gene lost 1 base, with 13 bases spanning the gap. The V gene's germline CDR1 is LGHNA and CDR2 YSLEER. MiXCR, applied by TCRdb to the RACE reads, yields one record per CDR3 protein. The table has more than 65,000 distinct CDR3 sequences, around 10% seen once. Time point in this sample: patch test 1, 2 weeks after DPC sensitization. As to treatment: therapeutic diphenylcyclopropenone sensitization with weekly scalp DPC. The origin of this receptor is a woman in her forties or fifties with alopecia areata. Some clones in this sample may be carry-over from other donors' samples. The chain combines TRBV4-3 with TRBJ2-7, with D unclear. The sample here was whole blood, taken in connection with sensitization to the hapten diphenylcyclopropenone (DPC). The CDR3, as DNA: TGCGCCAGCAGCCAAGAGGTTTCGGACCATTCCTACGAGCAGTACTTC. Encoded protein: CASSQEVSDHSYEQYF.